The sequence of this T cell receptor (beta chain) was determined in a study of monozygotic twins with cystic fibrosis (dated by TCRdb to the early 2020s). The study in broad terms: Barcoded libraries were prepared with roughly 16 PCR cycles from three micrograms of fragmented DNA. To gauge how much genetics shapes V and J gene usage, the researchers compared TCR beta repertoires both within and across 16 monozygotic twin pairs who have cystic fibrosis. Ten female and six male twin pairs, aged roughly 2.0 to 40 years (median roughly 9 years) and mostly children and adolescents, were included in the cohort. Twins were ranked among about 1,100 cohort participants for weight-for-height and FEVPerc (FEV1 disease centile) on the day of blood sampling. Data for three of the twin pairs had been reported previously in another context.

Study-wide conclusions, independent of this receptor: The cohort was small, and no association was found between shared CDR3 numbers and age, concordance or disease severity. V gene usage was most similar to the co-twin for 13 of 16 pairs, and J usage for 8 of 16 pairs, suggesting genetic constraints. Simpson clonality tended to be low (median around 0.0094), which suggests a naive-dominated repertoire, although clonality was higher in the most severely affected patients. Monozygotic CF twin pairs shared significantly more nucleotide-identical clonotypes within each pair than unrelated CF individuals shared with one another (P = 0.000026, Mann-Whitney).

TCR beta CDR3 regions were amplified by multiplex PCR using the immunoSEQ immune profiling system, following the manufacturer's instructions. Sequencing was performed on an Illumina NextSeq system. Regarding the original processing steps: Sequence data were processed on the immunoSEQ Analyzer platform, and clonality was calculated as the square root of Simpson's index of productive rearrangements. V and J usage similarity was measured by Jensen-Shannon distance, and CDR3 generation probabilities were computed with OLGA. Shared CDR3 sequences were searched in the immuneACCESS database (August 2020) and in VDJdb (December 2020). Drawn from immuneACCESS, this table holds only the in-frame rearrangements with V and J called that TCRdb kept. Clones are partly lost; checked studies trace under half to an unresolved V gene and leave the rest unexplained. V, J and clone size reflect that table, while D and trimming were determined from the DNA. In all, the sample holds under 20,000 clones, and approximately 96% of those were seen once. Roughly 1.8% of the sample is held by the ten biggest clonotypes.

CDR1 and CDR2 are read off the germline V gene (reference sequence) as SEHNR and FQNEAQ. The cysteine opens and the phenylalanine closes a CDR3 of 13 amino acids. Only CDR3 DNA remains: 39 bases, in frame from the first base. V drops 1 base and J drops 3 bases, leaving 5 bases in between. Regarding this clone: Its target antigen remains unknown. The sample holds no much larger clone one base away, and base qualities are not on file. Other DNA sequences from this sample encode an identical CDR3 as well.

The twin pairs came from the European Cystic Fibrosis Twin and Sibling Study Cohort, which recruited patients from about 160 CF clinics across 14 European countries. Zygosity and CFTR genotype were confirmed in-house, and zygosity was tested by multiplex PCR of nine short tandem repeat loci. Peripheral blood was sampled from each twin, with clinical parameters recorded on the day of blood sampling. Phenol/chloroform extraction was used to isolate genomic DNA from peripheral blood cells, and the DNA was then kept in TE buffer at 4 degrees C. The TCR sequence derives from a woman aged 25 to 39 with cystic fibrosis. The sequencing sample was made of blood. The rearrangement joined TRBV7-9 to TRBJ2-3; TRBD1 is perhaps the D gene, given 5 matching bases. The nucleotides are TGTGCCAGCAGCTTAGAGGGGACAGATACGCAGTATTTT. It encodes CASSLEGTDTQYF.